The next 26 T cell receptor beta chains were all read from a single sample in a study of CD8 T cells in Susac syndrome. Random hexamers were used to reverse transcribe an amount of about 0.45 to 1 ug RNA. TCRdb independently ran MiXCR on the immunoSEQ multiplex PCR reads; one entry per CDR3 protein. Of some 240,000 distinct CDR3 sequences in the sample, around 96% were seen once. Sequenced material: CD4+ T cells from PBMCs. The receptors shown here come from a human donor with Susac syndrome.

V gene TRBV3-1 combines with J gene TRBJ2-1, with D hard to call. The CDR3 runs 14 residues. Germline values: CDR1 LGHDT, CDR2 YNNKEL (reference sequence). Trimming pared 0 bases from V and 2 bases from J, leaving 5 bases between. Here the CDR3 DNA reads TGTGCCAGCAGCCAAGATTGGGCCTACAATGAGCAGTTCTTC. Translating it yields CASSQDWAYNEQFF.

The V call is TRBV4-1, the J call TRBJ1-2, with 10 bases aligning to TRBD1. V lost 0 bases, J lost 3 bases, and 4 bases stayed unmatched. The CDR3 is 16 residues long. The germline CDR1 and CDR2 sequences are MGHRA and YSYEKL. CDR3 protein: CASSQEGQGGYYGYTF. The CDR3 region has the DNA TGCGCCAGCAGCCAAGAAGGACAGGGGGGATACTATGGCTACACCTTC.

The chain carries TRBV5-4 and TRBJ2-7; D unclear. Between the trimmed V and J ends, which lost 0 bases and 3 bases, there was a span of 7 bases. In germline, CDR1 is SGHNT, CDR2 YYREEE (reference sequence). The CDR3 contains 13 residues. The CDR3 DNA reads as TGTGCCAGCAGCTTGGGGAACAGCTACGAGCAGTACTTC. It encodes CASSLGNSYEQYF. Drawing the rest from reference TRBV5-4 and TRBJ2-7, the complete variable domain is ETGVTQSPTHLIKTRGQQVTLRCSSQSGHNTVSWYQQALGQGPQFIFQYYREEENGRGNFPPRFSGLQFPNYSSELNVNALELDDSALYLCASSLGNSYEQYFGPGTRLTVT.

The table lists this clonotype with a count of one. V usage is TRBV28 and J usage is TRBJ1-1; D call uncertain. This CDR3 has 17 residues. CDR1 is MDHEN and CDR2 is SYDVKM in the germline V gene. V was trimmed by 5 bases and J by 3 bases, leaving 22 bases between them. CDR3 sequence reads: CASSPGPQTKKHTEAFF. DNA for the CDR3: TGTGCCAGCAGTCCAGGCCCCCAAACCAAAAAGCACACTGAAGCTTTCTTT.

The V gene is TRBV30, the J gene TRBJ2-4; the match to TRBD2 covers 7 bases. V shed 2 bases, J shed 1 base, and the junction held 5 bases outside the gene matches. The V gene's germline CDR1 is GTSNPN and CDR2 SVGIG (reference sequence). There are 15 residues in the CDR3. The CDR3 sequence: CAWSKGRAAKNIQYF. The CDR3 nucleotides read TGTGCCTGGAGTAAGGGGAGGGCGGCCAAAAACATTCAGTACTTC.

The table lists this clonotype with a count of one. The chain has TRBV20-1 and TRBJ1-5, with TRBD1 matching 7 bases. This CDR3 is built from 13 residues. Germline V gene sequence: CDR1 DFQATT, CDR2 SNEGSKA (reference sequence). V dropped 6 bases and J dropped 4; count of bases not matched to a gene: 6. CDR3 in amino acids: CSAGQESNQPQHF. The CDR3 DNA sequence: TGCAGTGCCGGACAGGAGTCTAATCAGCCCCAGCATTTT.

The V call is TRBV5-1, the J call TRBJ2-5, with 7 bases identical to TRBD1. Germline CDR1 is SGHRS and CDR2 is YFSETQ. The V gene end was trimmed by 5 bases and the J gene end by 2 bases; junction bases not matched to a gene: 12. The CDR3 has 16 residues. CDR3 loop: CASSPPYRGQQETQYF. CDR3 nucleotides: TGCGCCAGCAGTCCCCCCTACAGGGGACAACAAGAGACCCAGTACTTC. Filled out from reference TRBV5-1 and TRBJ2-5, the complete variable domain reads KAGVTQTPRYLIKTRGQQVTLSCSPISGHRSVSWYQQTPGQGLQFLFEYFSETQRNKGNFPGRFSGRQFSNSRSEMNVSTLELGDSALYLCASSPPYRGQQETQYFGPGTRLLVL.

The rearrangement joins TRBV4-1 to TRBJ2-3, with a tentative D call TRBD2 (6 bases). Germline V gene data show CDR1 as MGHRA and CDR2 as YSYEKL. The CDR3 has 17 residues. The ends were cut back, 0 bases at V and 2 bases at J, with 15 bases in the middle. CDR3 region: CASSQDFGLPFTDTQYF. DNA of the CDR3: TGCGCCAGCAGCCAAGATTTCGGACTACCCTTCACAGATACGCAGTATTTT.

This sequence joins TRBV9 and TRBJ2-5; D is uncertain. Germline V gives CDR1 SGDLS, CDR2 YYNGEE. The CDR3 covers 16 residues. Trimming left V 0 bases short and J 4 bases short, with 16 bases between. The CDR3 DNA follows: TGTGCCAGCAGCGTAGGCAATAGTGGTCTCGGAGAGACCCAGTACTTC. Its protein is CASSVGNSGLGETQYF.

This clonotype was recorded once. The chain couples TRBV3-1 to TRBJ1-2; TRBD1 aligns across 7 bases. Germline V gene sequence: CDR1 LGHDT, CDR2 YNNKEL (reference sequence). Unmatched junction bases numbered 13, after V lost 4 bases and J lost 8 bases. The CDR3 has 15 residues. CDR3 protein: CASSRDHQGVRGYTF. CDR3 DNA sequence: TGTGCCAGCAGCCGCGACCACCAGGGGGTAAGGGGCTACACCTTC. The full variable domain, in which reference TRBV3-1 and TRBJ1-2 provide the parts outside the CDR3, is DTAVSQTPKYLVTQMGNDKSIKCEQNLGHDTMYWYKQDSKKFLKIMFSYNNKELIINETVPNRFSPKSPDKAHLNLHINSLELGDSAVYFCASSRDHQGVRGYTFGSGTRLTVV.

This chain joins TRBV3-1 and TRBJ2-7, with D tentatively TRBD2 (6 bases). CDR1 and CDR2 (germline): LGHDT, YNNKEL (reference sequence). The V end lost 4 bases, the J end lost 6 bases, and 13 bases lay between the germline ends. The CDR3 is 13 residues long. This CDR3 is CASSLRTAGEQYF. The CDR3 DNA reads TGTGCCAGCAGCCTCCGTACAGCGGGCGAGCAGTACTTC.

This clonotype showed up just a few times. The chain joins TRBV9 to TRBJ2-3; D is uncertain. Trimming pared 4 bases from V and 1 base from J, leaving 4 bases between. Germline V gives CDR1 SGDLS, CDR2 YYNGEE. CDR3 size: 12 residues. The chain's CDR3 is CASSSRTDTQYF. Written as DNA, the CDR3 is TGTGCCAGCAGCTCCCGCACAGATACGCAGTATTTT.

This rearrangement joins TRBV7-3 to TRBJ2-1; 13 positions agree with TRBD2. The CDR3 has 16 residues. After removal of 1 base from V and 7 bases from J, the junction contained 4 bases not matched to a gene. Germline CDR1 SGHTA, CDR2 FQGTGA. The CDR3 reads CASSLKLAGGWNEQFF. The CDR3 nucleotides are TGTGCCAGCAGCTTAAAACTAGCGGGAGGGTGGAATGAGCAGTTCTTC.

This chain links TRBV3-1 with TRBJ2-2; D perhaps matches TRBD1 (6 bases). Germline V gene sequence: CDR1 LGHDT, CDR2 YNNKEL (reference sequence). This CDR3 is 13 amino acids long. V dropped 5 bases and J dropped 9 bases, with 13 bases sitting between them. As DNA, the CDR3 is TGTGCCAGCAGCTCCAGGGGAGTTAGGGAGCTGTTTTTT. This codes for CASSSRGVRELFF.

This chain connects TRBV20-1 to TRBJ2-4, with 7 bases identical to TRBD1. CDR1 is DFQATT, CDR2 SNEGSKA, per germline (reference sequence). J lost 6 bases, V lost 3 bases, and 2 bases had no gene match. This CDR3 contains 12 residues. The CDR3 DNA sequence: TGCAGTGCTAGTGGGACAGTAAACATTCAGTACTTC. It yields the protein CSASGTVNIQYF.

The J gene is TRBJ2-7, the V gene TRBV27, with D uncertain. The germline V gene encodes CDR1 MNHEY and CDR2 SMNVEV (reference sequence). Trimming cost V 1 base and J 10 bases, with 8 bases left between them. CDR3 length equals 11 residues. This CDR3 reads CASSLYGVQYF. The CDR3 nucleotides are TGTGCCAGCAGTTTATATGGGGTACAGTACTTC.

The chain uses TRBV11-2 and TRBJ2-7; D possibly corresponds to TRBD1 (5 bases). From germline, CDR1 is SGHAT and CDR2 FQNNGV. The CDR3 extends over 15 amino acids. Trimming removed 1 base from V and 0 bases from J, with 10 bases in between. The chain's CDR3 is CASSLVRGPSYEQYF. Written as DNA, the CDR3 is TGTGCCAGCAGCTTAGTAAGGGGTCCCTCCTACGAGCAGTACTTC. The variable domain in full, completed from reference TRBV11-2 and TRBJ2-7, reads EAGVAQSPRYKIIEKRQSVAFWCNPISGHATLYWYQQILGQGPKLLIQFQNNGVVDDSQLPKDRFSAERLKGVDSTLKIQPAKLEDSAVYLCASSLVRGPSYEQYFGPGTRLTVT.

The chain carries TRBV29-1 and TRBJ2-3, with D maybe TRBD1 (5 bases). The germline V gene has CDR1 SQVTM and CDR2 ANQGSEA. The CDR3 spans 12 residues. V lost 8 bases to trimming and J lost 2 bases, with 11 bases between them. The CDR3 DNA follows: TGCAGCTCTGACAGAGACACAGATACGCAGTATTTT. Its protein is CSSDRDTDTQYF.

This sequence joins TRBV4-1 and TRBJ1-2; 8 positions match TRBD1. The junction had 9 bases not matched to a gene; V was cut back by 1 base and J by 8 bases. This CDR3 has 15 amino acids. The germline V gene encodes CDR1 MGHRA and CDR2 YSYEKL. The CDR3 DNA reads as TGCGCCAGCAGCCAAGCCAAGACAGGGGTCAGGGGCTACACCTTC. The encoded protein is CASSQAKTGVRGYTF.

V usage is TRBV19 and J usage is TRBJ1-2; unclear D gene. V shed 4 bases and J shed 0 bases, with 9 bases lying between them. In germline, CDR1 is LNHDA, CDR2 SQIVND (reference sequence). The CDR3 runs to 14 residues. In DNA, the CDR3 is TGTGCCAGTAGTAGCAACGGAGCTAACTATGGCTACACCTTC. Translating it yields CASSSNGANYGYTF.

The rearrangement uses TRBV3-1 and TRBJ1-4; no reliable D call. Between the trimmed V and J ends, which lost 3 bases and 7 bases, there was a span of 12 bases. This CDR3 region has 14 residues. Germline V gene sequence: CDR1 LGHDT, CDR2 YNNKEL (reference sequence). CDR3 DNA: TGTGCCAGCAGCCATCCGAGCTCAGCTGAAAAACTGTTTTTT. The encoded protein is CASSHPSSAEKLFF.

The chain recombines TRBV5-1 with TRBJ1-2; D unclear. Germline values: CDR1 SGHRS, CDR2 YFSETQ. CDR3 size: 14 residues. Trimming removed 6 bases from V and 8 bases from J, with 20 bases in between. The CDR3: CASTGEAPPAGYTF. In nucleotides, the CDR3 is TGCGCCAGCACCGGCGAAGCCCCCCCCGCCGGCTACACCTTC.

This clonotype was recorded once. This chain joins TRBV3-1 and TRBJ2-1; D perhaps matches TRBD2 (8 bases). The CDR3 extends over 16 amino acids. V was pared by 0 bases and J by 8 bases, with 17 bases between. Germline values: CDR1 LGHDT, CDR2 YNNKEL (reference sequence). The CDR3 coding sequence is TGTGCCAGCAGCCAAGAACTGGGACTAGGGGGCCATGAGCAGTTCTTC. It translates to CASSQELGLGGHEQFF.

The chain links TRBV27 to TRBJ1-2, with 8 bases fitting TRBD1. The CDR3 is 16 amino acids. Germline trimming cut 5 bases from V and 2 bases from J; bases unmatched to any gene: 10. Germline loops: CDR1 MNHEY, CDR2 SMNVEV (reference sequence). The CDR3 bases are TGTGCCAGCAGTCGCCAAGGGGGACAGGCCAACTATGGCTACACCTTC. Amino acids: CASSRQGGQANYGYTF.

The chain couples TRBV7-3 to TRBJ1-2; D possibly corresponds to TRBD1 (6 bases). The V and J ends lost 6 bases and 0 bases respectively, with 26 bases between them. Germline CDR1 SGHTA, CDR2 FQGTGA. The CDR3 sequence is 19 residues long. The CDR3 here is CASRGGQRHEISTNYGYTF. In nucleotides, the CDR3 is TGTGCCAGCAGGGGAGGACAGAGACACGAAATATCAACTAACTATGGCTACACCTTC.

The chain uses TRBV11-1 and TRBJ2-3; 9 bases align to TRBD1. The CDR3 length is 16 residues. Trimming removed 3 bases from V and 6 bases from J; junction bases left unmatched: 10. The germline CDR1 and CDR2 sequences are SGHAT and FQDESV (reference sequence). This CDR3 reads CASSFWDRDVSDTQYF. CDR3 coding DNA: TGTGCCAGCAGCTTTTGGGACAGGGACGTTTCCGATACGCAGTATTTT.